One sample yielded the 27 T cell receptor beta chains listed below, sequenced in a study of shared clonotypes between healthy human individuals. Sequencing was performed with immunoSEQ multiplex PCR; in TCRdb, only in-frame clones are kept and a portion is missing. Among approximately 2,200,000 clones listed, roughly 91% were seen once. Naive CD8 populations comprised CD45RO-negative cells positively selected for CCR7, excluding terminally differentiated effector memory CD45RA+ cells. Sequencing input: naive CD8+ T cells from PBMCs. These receptors were taken from a man between 18 and 35 years old in good health. Some clones in this sample may be carry-over from other donors' samples.

The CDR3 nucleotides are TGTGCCAGCAGCACCCGTAGGGGTGAGCAGTTCTTC. Its translation is CASSTRRGEQFF. The chain has TRBV11-2 and TRBJ2-1; a possible D gene is TRBD1 (5 bases). The CDR3 covers 12 residues. CDR1 SGHAT and CDR2 FQNNGV come from the germline V gene. Trimming removed 5 bases from V and 9 bases from J, with 11 bases in between.

V usage is TRBV19 and J usage is TRBJ2-5, with 7 bases that match TRBD1. Unmatched junction bases numbered 8, after V lost 5 bases and J lost 2 bases. The germline gives CDR1 LNHDA, CDR2 SQIVND (reference sequence). The CDR3 covers 15 residues. DNA of the CDR3: TGTGCCAGTAGTGACGCGGACAGGTCGCAAGAGACCCAGTACTTC. This gives the protein CASSDADRSQETQYF.

This clone was counted once. The chain is built from TRBV18 and TRBJ2-6; D gene unclear. The CDR3 length is 14 residues. Trimming shortened V by 0 bases and J by 1 base, and 1 base separated the two germline ends. Germline V gene data show CDR1 as KGHSH and CDR2 as LQKENI. This chain's CDR3 is CASSPPSGANVLTF. CDR3 nucleotides: TGTGCCAGCTCACCACCATCTGGGGCCAACGTCCTGACTTTC.

The genes are TRBV28 and TRBJ2-1; 11 nucleotides agree with TRBD2. The germline CDR1 and CDR2 sequences are MDHEN and SYDVKM. The CDR3 is made up of 15 amino acids. Germline trimming cut 8 bases from V and 4 bases from J; bases unmatched to any gene: 7. CDR3 protein: CASDGASGGYNEQFF. In DNA, the CDR3 is TGTGCCAGCGATGGGGCTAGCGGGGGGTACAATGAGCAGTTCTTC.

The V and J genes are TRBV27 and TRBJ2-7, with D perhaps matching TRBD2 (6 bases). This CDR3 region has 15 residues. CDR1 is MNHEY and CDR2 is SMNVEV in the germline V gene (reference sequence). Trimming removed 3 bases from V and 2 bases from J, with 14 bases in between. The CDR3 nucleotides read TGTGCCAGCAGTTTTGGACGGGAGCCTACCTACGAGCAGTACTTC. Translation: CASSFGREPTYEQYF.

The gene calls are TRBV2 and TRBJ1-2; tentative D call: TRBD1 (5 bases). Trimming shortened V by 5 bases and J by 4 bases, and 29 bases separated the two germline ends. This CDR3 contains 19 residues. Germline V gives CDR1 SNHLY, CDR2 FYNNEI. CDR3 DNA sequence: TGTGCCAGCAGTTCCCGGGTGGTGGCCCGCCTTCTAAGGGGCTATGGCTACACCTTC. Protein product: CASSSRVVARLLRGYGYTF.

The CDR3 protein is CASRNRDSYEQYF. The CDR3 DNA reads as TGCGCCAGCAGGAACCGGGACAGCTACGAGCAGTACTTC. The rearrangement joins TRBV5-1 to TRBJ2-7; TRBD1 matches 7 bases. The CDR3 spans 13 residues. Germline CDR1 SGHRS, CDR2 YFSETQ. Trimming took 5 bases from V and 3 from J; bases not matched to a gene: 5.

Regarding this clone: The sample has other DNA sequences that encode this CDR3 too. The gene calls are TRBV27 and TRBJ1-5; TRBD1 might be the D (5 bases). This CDR3 contains 13 residues. The germline V gene encodes CDR1 MNHEY and CDR2 SMNVEV (reference sequence). Deletions cut 6 bases from V and 5 bases from J, with 11 bases between. CDR3 sequence reads: CASSPLGDQPQHF. Written as DNA, the CDR3 is TGTGCCAGCAGCCCCTTGGGGGATCAGCCCCAGCATTTT.

In nucleotides, the CDR3 is TGTGCCAGCAGTTACACAACGACAACAGGGGCCGACACCTTC. Translated, it gives CASSYTTTTGADTF. The V call is TRBV6-5, the J call TRBJ1-2; 7 bases are shared with TRBD1. The CDR3 is 14 residues long. The V gene's germline CDR1 is MNHEY and CDR2 SVGAGI. With 2 bases clipped from V and 12 bases from J, the junction kept 12 bases outside the gene matches.

The chain employs TRBV10-1 and TRBJ1-1; no reliable D call. CDR1 is WNHNN and CDR2 is SYGVQD in the germline V gene (reference sequence). The CDR3 spans 13 residues. Trimming left V 6 bases short and J 5 bases short, with 13 bases between. For the CDR3, the DNA is TGCGCCAGCAGACGCGGATCTGAGACTGAAGCTTTCTTT. Translating gives CASRRGSETEAFF.

This clone showed up just once. CDR3 DNA sequence: TGTGCCAGCAGCATCGGGACTAGCGGGAGACAATACCCGCAAGAGACCCAGTACTTC. Amino acids: CASSIGTSGRQYPQETQYF. This chain joins TRBV5-6 and TRBJ2-5; 14 bases are a match to TRBD2. Germline V gives CDR1 SGHDT, CDR2 YYEEEE. The CDR3 runs 19 residues. V was pared by 4 bases and J by 2 bases, with 13 bases of the junction left unmatched.

V gene TRBV7-9 combines with J gene TRBJ2-2, with TRBD1 matching over 7 bases. This CDR3 comprises 15 residues. Germline CDR1 and CDR2: SEHNR and FQNEAQ (reference sequence). J was trimmed by 1 base and V by 5 bases; bases with no gene match: 4. In nucleotides, the CDR3 is TGTGCCAGCAGCGCCGGGGACAGGAACACCGGGGAGCTGTTTTTT. As protein: CASSAGDRNTGELFF.

Regarding this clone: Additional DNA sequences in this sample encode the identical CDR3. The chain joins TRBV9 to TRBJ1-5; D might be TRBD1 (6 bases). This CDR3 contains 15 residues. Germline values: CDR1 SGDLS, CDR2 YYNGEE. Trimming removed 3 bases at V and 0 bases at J, with 10 bases between. Here the CDR3 reads CASSGTGNSNQPQHF. The CDR3 DNA sequence: TGTGCCAGCAGCGGCACAGGGAATAGCAATCAGCCCCAGCATTTT.

This chain connects TRBV6-5 to TRBJ2-2; no clear D. V was clipped by 0 bases and J by 6 bases, with 8 bases between them. The CDR3 contains 14 residues. Germline CDR1 is MNHEY and CDR2 is SVGAGI. The CDR3 sequence is CASSYSAGPGELFF. DNA of the CDR3: TGTGCCAGCAGTTACTCAGCCGGGCCCGGGGAGCTGTTTTTT.

The chain combines TRBV21-1 with TRBJ1-1. TRBV21-1 is shown as a pseudogene. The CDR3 consists of 15 residues. CDR3 amino acids: CASSPLPLVNTEAFF. For the CDR3, the DNA is TGTGCCAGCAGCCCCCTACCCCTCGTGAACACTGAAGCTTTCTTT.

Concerning this clone itself: The identical CDR3 is also encoded by other nucleotide sequences in the sample. The chain is built from TRBV9 and TRBJ1-1; 7 bases align to TRBD1. Germline assignment: CDR1 SGDLS and CDR2 YYNGEE. After removal of 0 bases from V and 2 bases from J, the junction contained 4 bases not matched to a gene. The CDR3 is 15 amino acids. CDR3 coding DNA: TGTGCCAGCAGCGTAGGGGACAGCATAAACACTGAAGCTTTCTTT. This translates into CASSVGDSINTEAFF.

J is TRBJ2-7 and V is TRBV7-8; 8 positions match TRBD2. Unmatched junction bases numbered 14, after V lost 5 bases and J lost 5 bases. Per the germline V gene, CDR1 is SGHVS and CDR2 is FQNEAQ. The CDR3 spans 16 residues. The CDR3 spells CASSPIVRLASHEQYF. In DNA form, the CDR3 reads TGTGCCAGCAGCCCCATAGTTCGACTAGCGTCCCACGAGCAGTACTTC.

The chain is built from TRBV9 and TRBJ2-5; no firm D call. The V and J ends lost 0 bases and 4 bases respectively, with 10 bases between them. The CDR3 runs 14 residues. The germline gives CDR1 SGDLS, CDR2 YYNGEE. In DNA form, the CDR3 reads TGTGCCAGCAGCGTAGGGGCCAAGGGAGAGACCCAGTACTTC. Residues: CASSVGAKGETQYF.

V usage is TRBV28 and J usage is TRBJ1-1; D may be TRBD1 (5 bases). This CDR3 contains 12 residues. In germline, CDR1 is MDHEN, CDR2 SYDVKM. Trimming stripped 7 bases from V and 6 bases from J, with 12 bases between. CDR3 sequence: CASMIGDAEAFF. In DNA, the CDR3 is TGTGCCAGCATGATCGGGGACGCTGAAGCTTTCTTT.

Only one count was recorded for this clone. The V and J genes are TRBV7-2 and TRBJ2-1; 8 positions match TRBD2. The CDR3 has 14 amino acids. Germline V lookup: CDR1 SGHTA, CDR2 FQGNSA. Trimming removed 5 bases from V and 8 bases from J; junction bases left unmatched: 8. As DNA, the CDR3 is TGTGCCAGCAGCCCCACGGGACTAGTCTATGAGCAGTTCTTC. It specifies CASSPTGLVYEQFF.

The chain has TRBV14 and TRBJ2-3; D possibly uses TRBD1 or TRBD2 (5 bases each). The germline V gene encodes CDR1 SGHDN and CDR2 FVKESK. The V and J ends lost 4 bases and 4 bases respectively, with 18 bases between them. CDR3 length: 16 residues. The CDR3 bases are TGTGCCAGCAGCCCCCGGACTGGAAAAGGGGCAGATACGCAGTATTTT. Translation: CASSPRTGKGADTQYF.

The CDR3 here is CAWKAGSMAHEQYF. CDR3 coding DNA: TGTGCCTGGAAGGCCGGGAGTATGGCCCACGAGCAGTACTTC. The V gene is TRBV30, the J gene TRBJ2-7; D may be TRBD2 (6 bases). This CDR3 contains 14 residues. Germline V gives CDR1 GTSNPN, CDR2 SVGIG (reference sequence). Trimming removed 4 bases at V and 5 bases at J, with 18 bases between.

The CDR3 loop is CASGLAGVGETQYF. In DNA form, the CDR3 reads TGTGCCAGTGGACTAGCGGGAGTTGGGGAGACCCAGTACTTC. This chain joins TRBV2 and TRBJ2-5, with TRBD2 identical over 13 bases. The germline V gene encodes CDR1 SNHLY and CDR2 FYNNEI. There are 14 residues in the CDR3. V lost 9 bases to trimming and J lost 5 bases; unmatched junction nucleotides: 6.

The chain is built from TRBV6-1 and TRBJ1-1, with TRBD1 identical over 8 bases. The CDR3 has 10 amino acids. The junction had 1 base not matched to a gene; V was cut back by 6 bases and J by 10 bases. The germline V gene has CDR1 MNHNS and CDR2 SASEGT. CDR3 bases: TGTGCCAGCAGGGACAGGGTAGCTTTCTTT. It yields the protein CASRDRVAFF.

The gene calls are TRBV30 and TRBJ1-5; unclear D gene. V was cut by 0 bases and J by 3 bases, with 15 bases left in between. Looked up from germline, CDR1 is GTSNPN and CDR2 is SVGIG (reference sequence). The CDR3 contains 16 residues. The CDR3 sequence is CAWSVRRHGPNQPQHF. The DNA for the CDR3 is TGTGCCTGGAGTGTACGGCGGCACGGTCCCAATCAGCCCCAGCATTTT.

This clone is a singleton in its sample. The V call is TRBV27, the J call TRBJ1-2; D is unresolved. CDR3 size: 17 residues. The V end was cut by 0 bases, the J end by 6 bases, with 20 bases between. Germline CDR1 and CDR2: MNHEY and SMNVEV (reference sequence). The CDR3 spells CASSLSNYGGLVDGYTF. The CDR3 bases are TGTGCCAGCAGTTTATCTAATTATGGCGGGCTTGTCGATGGCTACACCTTC.

This chain links TRBV28 with TRBJ2-4; TRBD1 aligns across 9 bases. CDR1 is MDHEN, CDR2 SYDVKM, per germline. This CDR3 is 17 amino acids long. V lost 3 bases, J lost 9 bases, and 15 bases stayed unmatched. The CDR3 DNA is TGTGCCAGCAGTTTTTTAGGGTCGACAGGGGGAGAAACCATTCAGTACTTC. Its protein product is CASSFLGSTGGETIQYF. Full variable domain (outside the CDR3, taken from reference TRBV28 and TRBJ2-4): DVKVTQSSRYLVKRTGEKVFLECVQDMDHENMFWYRQDPGLGLRLIYFSYDVKMKEKGDIPEGYSVSREKKERFSLILESASTNQTSMYLCASSFLGSTGGETIQYFGAGTRLSVL.